This TCR beta chain was identified during a study of cytomegalovirus exposure and HLA in healthy donors. The PCR made use of 60 Vbeta and 13 Jbeta primers. Sequencing was performed with immunoSEQ multiplex PCR; in TCRdb, only in-frame clones are kept and a portion is missing. The sample holds approximately 120,000 clones, 85% to 90% seen once. General study findings and limits: Using the classifier, cytomegalovirus status was reportedly diagnosed with high specificity and sensitivity.

With regard to this clone: What it binds is not known.

Sequences were obtained from PBMCs. The sequence derives from a woman aged 25 to 39 in good health and CMV-seropositive.

CDR3 DNA: TGTGCCAGCTGTCGACAGGGAGGCACTCAGCCCCAGCATTTT. Translating gives CASCRQGGTQPQHF. This chain connects TRBV2 to TRBJ1-5, with TRBD1 matching over 7 bases. Germline CDR1 reads SNHLY; CDR2 reads FYNNEI. This CDR3 region has 14 residues. The trim removed 8 bases at V and 6 bases at J, leaving 10 bases unmatched.